Below, 8 T cell receptor beta chains from the same sample are listed, as sequenced in a study of T cell responses to AZD1222 COVID-19 vaccine. The data were produced by immunoSEQ multiplex PCR, yet TCRdb's version contains in-frame clones alone and is incomplete. The repertoire holds about 97,000 clones, with nearly 90% as singletons. The starting material was peripheral blood, obtained on day 0 of AZD1222 vaccination. The receptors derive from an adult in good health.

This clone was seen a few times. V is TRBV12-3 or TRBV12-4 and J is TRBJ1-1; maybe TRBD1 (5 bases). The CDR3 consists of 13 residues. V was trimmed by 4 bases and J by 4 bases, leaving 10 bases between them. CDR3 sequence: CASSSGPGTEAFF. In DNA form, the CDR3 reads TGTGCCAGCAGTTCAGGGCCGGGCACTGAAGCTTTCTTT.

The chain couples TRBV6-6 to TRBJ1-1, with 9 bases that match TRBD1. The V and J ends lost 2 bases and 3 bases, in that order; junction bases with no gene match: 7. The CDR3 consists of 16 residues. The germline gives CDR1 MNHNY, CDR2 SVGAGI (reference sequence). The CDR3 reads CASSYGGTGRYTEAFF. In DNA form, the CDR3 reads TGTGCCAGCAGTTACGGGGGGACAGGGAGGTACACTGAAGCTTTCTTT.

The gene calls are TRBV9 and TRBJ2-1; the match to TRBD1 covers 8 bases. This CDR3 is built from 14 residues. V shed 3 bases and J 3 bases; nucleotides not matched to a gene: 2. Per germline, CDR1 SGDLS and CDR2 YYNGEE. CDR3 loop: CASSAGQGYNEQFF. The CDR3, as DNA: TGTGCCAGCAGCGCCGGACAGGGCTACAATGAGCAGTTCTTC.

The chain links TRBV6-2 or TRBV6-3 to TRBJ1-5; TRBD1 might be the D (5 bases). The CDR3 extends over 14 amino acids. Trimming took 4 bases from V and 3 from J, leaving 10 bases between them. Germline CDR1 MNHEY, CDR2 SVGEGT. This CDR3 is CASSWKGDNQPQHF. In DNA form, the CDR3 reads TGTGCCAGCAGTTGGAAAGGGGACAATCAGCCCCAGCATTTT.

The rearrangement uses TRBV5-1 and TRBJ1-1, with D perhaps matching TRBD1 (5 bases). Trimming shortened V by 0 bases and J by 1 base, and 13 bases separated the two germline ends. The CDR3 spans 16 residues. The germline V gene encodes CDR1 SGHRS and CDR2 YFSETQ. CDR3 amino acids: CASSLAPGTPNTEAFF. For the CDR3, the DNA is TGCGCCAGCAGCTTGGCCCCCGGGACCCCGAACACTGAAGCTTTCTTT.

V usage is TRBV5-6 and J usage is TRBJ2-7, with a possible D match to TRBD2 (5 bases). CDR1 and CDR2 from the germline V gene are SGHDT and YYEEEE. The ends were cut back, 1 base at V and 2 bases at J, with 16 bases in the middle. CDR3 length equals 16 residues. The CDR3 sequence is CASSLRPTMITYEQYF. As DNA, the CDR3 is TGTGCCAGCAGCTTGCGTCCGACTATGATAACCTACGAGCAGTACTTC.

This rearrangement joins TRBV5-1 to TRBJ1-4; perhaps TRBD1 as D (6 bases). Trimming pared 4 bases from V and 6 bases from J, leaving 16 bases between. Germline loops: CDR1 SGHRS, CDR2 YFSETQ. The CDR3 spans 15 residues. For the CDR3, the DNA is TGCGCCAGCAGCCCCACAAGGACAGTAGATGAAAAACTGTTTTTT. It is translated as CASSPTRTVDEKLFF.

The sample holds a few counts of this clone. The J gene is TRBJ1-6, the V gene TRBV7-6, with D hard to call. Deletions cut 1 base from V and 5 bases from J, with 9 bases between. The CDR3 spans 15 residues. CDR1 is SGHVS and CDR2 is FNYEAQ in the germline V gene. The CDR3 DNA reads as TGTGCCAGCAGCTTAGTAGGAACGGATAATTCACCCCTCCACTTT. This sequence encodes CASSLVGTDNSPLHF.